This TCR beta chain was captured by sequencing in a study of cytotoxic CD8 clonotypes in ibrutinib-treated CLL. Notes on the study in general: Measured clonality at baseline was greater than in age-matched healthy donors and tracked with circulating CD8+ T-cell counts.

The V end was cut by 6 bases, the J end by 0 bases, with 9 bases between. Germline V lookup: CDR1 SGHTA, CDR2 FQGNSA. This CDR3 has 13 amino acids. The data were produced by immunoSEQ multiplex PCR, yet TCRdb's version contains in-frame clones alone and is incomplete. Among about 270,000 clones, around 76% were seen once, and the ten largest hold approximately 5.6%. In regard to this clone: Its specificity is unknown.

The chain couples TRBV7-2 to TRBJ2-7; D possibly corresponds to TRBD2 (6 bases). The source is a human donor with chronic lymphocytic leukemia. This sample comprised PBMCs, obtained at disease progression, from a patient treated with ibrutinib. As DNA, the CDR3 is TGTGCCAGCAGGCTTAGCGGCTCCTACGAGCAGTACTTC. It specifies CASRLSGSYEQYF.